The 8 T cell receptor beta chains below come from one sample, sequenced in a study of long-term antiretroviral therapy in people with HIV. They ran version v3.0 of the immunoSEQ assay at survey level. This table comes from immunoSEQ multiplex PCR, and its TCRdb copy is limited to in-frame clones, with some not included. The sample shows fewer than 35,000 clones, approximately 85% of them seen only once. This specimen consisted of unsorted PBMCs, obtained roughly 3.3 years after starting antiretroviral therapy. The origin of the receptors is a man younger than 35 with HIV.

The chain carries TRBV28 and TRBJ1-3; the D is unclear. Looked up from germline, CDR1 is MDHEN and CDR2 is SYDVKM. V gave up 6 bases and J gave up 0 bases, with 9 bases separating them. This CDR3 is built from 14 residues. The CDR3: CASRTRGSGNTIYF. For the CDR3, the DNA is TGTGCCAGCAGGACAAGAGGCTCTGGAAACACCATATATTTT.

The J gene is TRBJ2-2, the V gene TRBV18, with 9 bases matching TRBD1. Germline V CDR1 and CDR2: KGHSH, LQKENI. This CDR3 is built from 15 residues. V shed 3 bases and J 5 bases; nucleotides not matched to a gene: 4. The CDR3 nucleotides read TGTGCCAGCTCACCGGGACAGGGCCCTACCGGGGAGCTGTTTTTT. Translation: CASSPGQGPTGELFF.

This chain links TRBV6-1 with TRBJ1-1, with D perhaps TRBD1 (5 bases). The length of the CDR3 is 15 residues. V was pared by 0 bases and J by 4 bases, with 12 bases between. The germline V gene encodes CDR1 MNHNS and CDR2 SASEGT. CDR3 amino acids: CASSEAGGGSTEAFF. CDR3 DNA sequence: TGTGCCAGCAGTGAAGCCGGGGGGGGGAGCACTGAAGCTTTCTTT.

The rearrangement links TRBV9 to TRBJ2-3; TRBD2 matches at 9 bases. Germline V lookup: CDR1 SGDLS, CDR2 YYNGEE. The CDR3 spans 16 residues. V was pared by 0 bases and J by 5 bases, with 7 bases of the junction left unmatched. Here the CDR3 reads CASSVGAGGAIDTQYF. The DNA of the CDR3 is TGTGCCAGCAGCGTAGGTGCGGGGGGGGCGATAGATACGCAGTATTTT.

The chain links TRBV28 to TRBJ1-2; D gene ambiguous. Germline lookup yields CDR1 MDHEN and CDR2 SYDVKM. V shed 5 bases and J shed 5 bases, with 9 bases lying between them. CDR3 length equals 12 residues. The CDR3, as DNA: TGTGCCAGCAGTAGCGGGAAATATGGCTACACCTTC. It is translated as CASSSGKYGYTF.

This chain connects TRBV18 to TRBJ2-4, with TRBD2 matching 8 bases. Germline CDR1 is KGHSH and CDR2 is LQKENI. J lost 12 bases, V lost 6 bases, and 13 bases had no gene match. The CDR3 length is 14 residues. In DNA form, the CDR3 reads TGTGCCAGCTCCCCTGGGCCACCCAGCGGGGGTCAGTACTTC. It yields the protein CASSPGPPSGGQYF. Full variable domain (outside the CDR3, taken from reference TRBV18 and TRBJ2-4): NAGVMQNPRHLVRRRGQEARLRCSPMKGHSHVYWYRQLPEEGLKFMVYLQKENIIDESGMPKERFSAEFPKEGPSILRIQQVVRGDSAAYFCASSPGPPSGGQYFGAGTRLSVL.

This clone has a handful of counts. The chain uses TRBV2 and TRBJ2-7; 8 nucleotides match TRBD2. With 11 bases clipped from V and 4 bases from J, the junction kept 10 bases outside the gene matches. The germline CDR1 and CDR2 sequences are SNHLY and FYNNEI. The length of the CDR3 is 13 residues. As DNA, the CDR3 is TGTGCCGGCGGTGGGCTAGCGGGTTACGAGCAGTACTTC. Protein product: CAGGGLAGYEQYF.

CDR3 residues: CASRGTGSGNTIYF. The CDR3 DNA is TGTGCCAGCAGGGGGACAGGCTCTGGAAACACCATATATTTT. V is TRBV27 and J is TRBJ1-3, with 8 bases aligning to TRBD1. V shed 6 bases and J 0 bases; nucleotides not matched to a gene: 1. The CDR3 is made up of 14 amino acids. Per germline, CDR1 MNHEY and CDR2 SMNVEV (reference sequence).